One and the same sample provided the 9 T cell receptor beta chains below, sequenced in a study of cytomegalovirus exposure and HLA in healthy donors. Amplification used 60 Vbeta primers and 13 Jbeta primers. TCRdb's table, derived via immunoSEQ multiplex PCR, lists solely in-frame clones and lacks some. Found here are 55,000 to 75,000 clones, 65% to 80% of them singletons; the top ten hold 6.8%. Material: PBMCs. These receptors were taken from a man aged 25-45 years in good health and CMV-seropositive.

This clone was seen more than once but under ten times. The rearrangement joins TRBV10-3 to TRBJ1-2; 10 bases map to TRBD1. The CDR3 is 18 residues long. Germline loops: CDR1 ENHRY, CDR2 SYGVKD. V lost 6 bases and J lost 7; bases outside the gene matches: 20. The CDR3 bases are TGTGCCATCAGATTCGGGTCTACCGGGACAGGGGCGTCGTCTGGCTACACCTTC. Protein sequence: CAIRFGSTGTGASSGYTF.

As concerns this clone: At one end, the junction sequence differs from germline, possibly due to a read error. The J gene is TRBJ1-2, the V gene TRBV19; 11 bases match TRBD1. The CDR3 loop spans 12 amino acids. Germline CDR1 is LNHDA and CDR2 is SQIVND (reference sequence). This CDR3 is CASRTDRGRGVF. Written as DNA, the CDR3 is TGTGCCAGTAGAACGGACAGGGGGCGCGGGGTCTTC.

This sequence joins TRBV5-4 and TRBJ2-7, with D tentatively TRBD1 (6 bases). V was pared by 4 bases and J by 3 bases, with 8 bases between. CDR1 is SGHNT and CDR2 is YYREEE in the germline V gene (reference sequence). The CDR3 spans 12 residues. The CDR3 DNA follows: TGTGCCAGCAGCGGGGGACACTACGAGCAGTACTTC. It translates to CASSGGHYEQYF.

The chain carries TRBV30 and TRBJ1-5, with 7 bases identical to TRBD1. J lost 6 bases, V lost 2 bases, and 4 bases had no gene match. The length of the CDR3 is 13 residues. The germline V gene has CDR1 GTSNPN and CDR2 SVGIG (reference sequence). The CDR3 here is CAWSRNRGQPQHF. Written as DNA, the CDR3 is TGTGCCTGGAGTCGCAACAGGGGTCAGCCCCAGCATTTT.

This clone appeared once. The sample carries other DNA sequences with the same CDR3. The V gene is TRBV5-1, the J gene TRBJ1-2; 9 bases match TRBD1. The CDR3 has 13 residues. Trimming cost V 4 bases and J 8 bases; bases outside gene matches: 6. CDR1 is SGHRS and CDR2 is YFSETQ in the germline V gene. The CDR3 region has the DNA TGCGCCAGCAGCCCGGGACAGGGAGGCGGCTACACCTTC. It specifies CASSPGQGGGYTF.

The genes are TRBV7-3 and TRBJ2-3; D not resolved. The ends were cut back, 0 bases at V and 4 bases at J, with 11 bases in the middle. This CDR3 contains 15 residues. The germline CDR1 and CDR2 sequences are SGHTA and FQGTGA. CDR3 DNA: TGTGCCAGCAGCTTAACGGGTTCGCAGGCAGATACGCAGTATTTT. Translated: CASSLTGSQADTQYF.

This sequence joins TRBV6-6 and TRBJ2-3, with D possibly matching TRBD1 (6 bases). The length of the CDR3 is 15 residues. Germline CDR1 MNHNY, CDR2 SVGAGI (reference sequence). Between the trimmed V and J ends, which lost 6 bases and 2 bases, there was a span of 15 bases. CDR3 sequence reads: CASSLTRGPTDTQYF. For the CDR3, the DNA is TGTGCCAGCAGCTTGACCAGGGGCCCCACAGATACGCAGTATTTT.

The CDR3 protein is CASSSGTGNTEAFF. The CDR3 DNA sequence: TGCGCCAGCAGCTCCGGGACAGGTAACACTGAAGCTTTCTTT. This sequence joins TRBV5-1 and TRBJ1-1; the match to TRBD1 covers 8 bases. With V trimmed by 3 bases and J by 2 bases, 3 bases remained unmatched. CDR3 length: 14 residues. Germline assignment: CDR1 SGHRS and CDR2 YFSETQ.

Here the CDR3 reads CASSLLKYEQYF. CDR3 nucleotides: TGTGCCAGCAGTCTTCTAAAATACGAGCAGTACTTC. This sequence joins TRBV28 and TRBJ2-7; D is ambiguous. Per the germline V gene, CDR1 is MDHEN and CDR2 is SYDVKM. CDR3 size: 12 residues. Trimming removed 5 bases from V and 4 bases from J, with 9 bases in between.